This T cell receptor (beta chain) was profiled in a study of blood T cell repertoires in COVID-19. On the study more broadly: Samples came from the United States, Italy and Spain, spanning acute and convalescent COVID-19. Sources were T cells, B-cell-depleted T cells, or PBMCs; the material itself was cDNA or gDNA.

Original analysis: The authors estimated nucleated cell counts from reference gene primer amplification. TCRdb keeps only in-frame clones here, not all; method: immunoSEQ multiplex PCR. V, J and clone size reflect that table, while D and trimming were determined from the DNA. The sample holds around 51,000 clones, over 75% seen once. A few counts support this clone. Trimming stripped 5 bases from V and 8 bases from J, with 15 bases between. The length of the CDR3 is 14 residues. Germline CDR1 is MNHEY and CDR2 is SVGAGI. Sequences were obtained from peripheral blood. The chain joins TRBV6-5 to TRBJ1-4; TRBD1 might be the D (6 bases). This TCR came from a man between 65 and 79 years old with acute or convalescent COVID-19. The CDR3 loop reads CASSPSRGREKLFF. Here the CDR3 DNA reads TGTGCCAGCAGTCCCTCCAGGGGCAGAGAAAAACTGTTTTTT.